The rows below give T cell receptor beta chains drawn from one sample of a study of early T cells in non-severe SARS-CoV-2 infection. TCRdb ran MiXCR on the 5' RACE reads and lists one entry per CDR3 protein. The repertoire has tens of thousands of distinct CDR3 sequences, roughly 14% of them found once; the top ten carry less than 5%. This specimen consisted of whole blood, obtained at baseline. The receptor set was obtained from an adult who was a healthcare worker with PCR-confirmed SARS-CoV-2 infection or an uninfected control (not recorded which). The CDR3 runs from the conserved cysteine through the conserved F or W. A D gene is named only where the DNA matches it firmly. Clone size is given for some rows only: seen once, a few or many times, or a class if the clone is expanded.

V gene	D gene	clone size	J gene	CDR3 DNA	CDR3 protein
TRBV20-1	NA	many	TRBJ1-5	TGCAGTGCTAGCCTCCAGACCGCTCAGCCCCAGCATTTT	CSASLQTAQPQHF
TRBV7-9	TRBD1	NA	TRBJ2-3	TGTGCCAGCAGCTCCTGGACAGGAATCACAGATACGCAGTATTTT	CASSSWTGITDTQYF
TRBV12-3/TRBV12-4	TRBD2	many	TRBJ2-1	TGTGCCAGCACCCCTCCGGGAGGAAGGTACAATGAGCAGTTCTTC	CASTPPGGRYNEQFF
TRBV7-2	NA	few	TRBJ2-3	TGTGCCAGCAGCTCGGGACTTGTTAGCACAGATACGCAGTATTTT	CASSSGLVSTDTQYF
TRBV30	NA	many	TRBJ2-5	TGTGCCTGGAGTGGGCAGAACCAAGAGACCCAGTACTTC	CAWSGQNQETQYF
TRBV14	NA	many	TRBJ2-2	TGTGCCAGCAGCCAAGGGGGCCTAGCGAACACCGGGGAGCTGTTTTTT	CASSQGGLANTGELFF
TRBV11-2	NA	many	TRBJ2-7	TGTGCCAGCAGCTTAGAGTGGGCAGGGGGGCCCTACGAGCAGTACTTC	CASSLEWAGGPYEQYF
TRBV19	NA	few	TRBJ1-1	TGTGCCAGTAGTATGGCCCCTTGGGGCACTGAAGCTTTCTTT	CASSMAPWGTEAFF
TRBV6-6	NA	NA	TRBJ2-7	TGTGCCCCAGGACACCCTCGGGACGAGCAGTACTTC	CAPGHPRDEQYF
TRBV6-4	NA	NA	TRBJ2-7	TGTGCCAGCATCTACTGGATCTACGAGCAGTACTTC	CASIYWIYEQYF
TRBV7-6	TRBD2	NA	TRBJ2-7	TGTGCCAGCAGCCCTAGCGGGAGCTCGTACGAGCAGTACTTC	CASSPSGSSYEQYF
TRBV12-3/TRBV12-4	TRBD2	NA	TRBJ2-5	TGTGCCAGCAGTTTACAAGCGGGAGTAGAGACCCAGTACTTC	CASSLQAGVETQYF
TRBV7-9	NA	NA	TRBJ2-3	TGTGCCAGCAGCTGGCTAGGGGGACCCCGGCCTAGGGCAGATACGCAGTATTTT	CASSWLGGPRPRADTQYF
TRBV10-3	TRBD2	NA	TRBJ2-7	TGTGCCACCGGGGGGACTAGCGGACTGAGGGAGCAGTACTTC	CATGGTSGLREQYF
TRBV19	NA	NA	TRBJ1-1	TGTGCCAGTAGTATAGCCGTTTTCGGGACTGAAGCTTTCTTT	CASSIAVFGTEAFF
TRBV7-9	NA	few	TRBJ2-1	TGTGCCAGCAGCCCCCGTGGGGGATCCAATGAGCAGTTCTTC	CASSPRGGSNEQFF
TRBV5-1	TRBD1	few	TRBJ2-4	TGCGCCAGCAGCCCGGACAGGTTGACGGGCATTCAGTACTTC	CASSPDRLTGIQYF
TRBV29-1	TRBD1	few	TRBJ1-1	TGCAGCGTTGTAAAGGGGGCTGGTCATACTGAAGCTTTCTTT	CSVVKGAGHTEAFF
TRBV19	NA	NA	TRBJ2-2	TGTGCCAGTAGTATAGATTGGACCCTAAGCGGGGAGCTGTTTTTT	CASSIDWTLSGELFF
TRBV9	TRBD2	few	TRBJ2-1	TGTGCCAGCAGCGGGGGAGGAGGTAGCGGGAAGTCAAATGAGCAGTTCTTC	CASSGGGGSGKSNEQFF
TRBV9	TRBD1	NA	TRBJ2-1	TGTGCCAGCAGCGTAAGGGGTGAGACAGGGGGCCGGGATGAGCAGTTCTTC	CASSVRGETGGRDEQFF
TRBV9	NA	many	TRBJ1-1	TGTGCCAGCAGCGGAGCCCATGGACCGAACACTGAAGCTTTCTTT	CASSGAHGPNTEAFF
TRBV29-1	TRBD1	few	TRBJ1-2	TGCAGCGTTGCCGGACAGGGGGGCTATGGCTACACCTTC	CSVAGQGGYGYTF
TRBV9	NA	NA	TRBJ1-4	TGTGTCAGCAGCGTAGGCGGTTCAAGGACTAATGAAAAACTGTTTTTT	CVSSVGGSRTNEKLFF
TRBV5-4	NA	medium-sized	TRBJ1-1	TGTGCCAGCAGCTTGGATTCGGCTGAAGCTTTCTTT	CASSLDSAEAFF
TRBV4-1	NA	few	TRBJ2-7	TGCGCCAGCAGCCGTTCTAGCTTTTCCTACGAGCAGTACTTC	CASSRSSFSYEQYF
TRBV7-8	TRBD2	NA	TRBJ2-3	TGTGCCAGTGCGGATTGGCGGGGGAGCACAGATACGCAGTATTTT	CASADWRGSTDTQYF
TRBV5-1	TRBD1	few	TRBJ2-7	TGCGCCAGCAGCTTGGCAGGGGGCGTTACCTACGAGCAGTACTTC	CASSLAGGVTYEQYF